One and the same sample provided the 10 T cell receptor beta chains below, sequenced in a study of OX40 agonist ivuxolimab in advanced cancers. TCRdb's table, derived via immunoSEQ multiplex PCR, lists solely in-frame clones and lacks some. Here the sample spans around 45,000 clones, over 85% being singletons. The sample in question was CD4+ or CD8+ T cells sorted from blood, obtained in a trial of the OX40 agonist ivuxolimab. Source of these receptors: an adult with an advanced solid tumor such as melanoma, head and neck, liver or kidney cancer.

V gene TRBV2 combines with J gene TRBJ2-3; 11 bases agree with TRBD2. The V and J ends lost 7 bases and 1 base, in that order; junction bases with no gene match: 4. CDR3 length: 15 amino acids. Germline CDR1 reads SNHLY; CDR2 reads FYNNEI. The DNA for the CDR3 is TGTGCCAGCATAGCGGGGGGGCAGGGCACAGATACGCAGTATTTT. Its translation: CASIAGGQGTDTQYF.

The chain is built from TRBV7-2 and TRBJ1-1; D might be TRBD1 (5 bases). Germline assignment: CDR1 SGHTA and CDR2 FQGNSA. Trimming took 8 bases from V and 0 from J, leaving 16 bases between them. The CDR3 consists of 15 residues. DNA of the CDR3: TGTGCCAGCCGCCATCTCCGGGGGATGAACACTGAAGCTTTCTTT. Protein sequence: CASRHLRGMNTEAFF.

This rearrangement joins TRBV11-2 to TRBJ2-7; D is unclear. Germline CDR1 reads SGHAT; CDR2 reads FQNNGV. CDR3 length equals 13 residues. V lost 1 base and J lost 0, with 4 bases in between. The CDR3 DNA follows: TGTGCCAGCAGCTTAGCCGTCTCCTACGAGCAGTACGTC. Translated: CASSLAVSYEQYV.

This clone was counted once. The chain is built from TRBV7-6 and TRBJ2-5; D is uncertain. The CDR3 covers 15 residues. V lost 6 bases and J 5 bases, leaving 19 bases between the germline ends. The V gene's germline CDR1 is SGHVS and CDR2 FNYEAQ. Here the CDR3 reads CASSSGPSLWETQYF. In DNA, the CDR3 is TGTGCCAGCAGTTCAGGACCCAGCTTGTGGGAGACCCAGTACTTC.

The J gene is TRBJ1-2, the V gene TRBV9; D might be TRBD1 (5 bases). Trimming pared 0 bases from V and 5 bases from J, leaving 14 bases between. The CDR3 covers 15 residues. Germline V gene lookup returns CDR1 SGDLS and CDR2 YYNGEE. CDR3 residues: CASSVAGPGGYGYTF. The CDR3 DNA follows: TGTGCCAGCAGCGTAGCGGGGCCGGGAGGTTATGGCTACACCTTC. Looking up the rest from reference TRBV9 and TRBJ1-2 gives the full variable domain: DSGVTQTPKHLITATGQRVTLRCSPRSGDLSVYWYQQSLDQGLQFLIQYYNGEERAKGNILERFSAQQFPDLHSELNLSSLELGDSALYFCASSVAGPGGYGYTFGSGTRLTVV.

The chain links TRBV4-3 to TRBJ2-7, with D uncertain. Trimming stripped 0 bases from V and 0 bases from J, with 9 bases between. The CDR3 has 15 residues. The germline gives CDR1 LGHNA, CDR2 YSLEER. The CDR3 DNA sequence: TGCGCCAGCAGCCAAGACCCGGCCAGCTCCTACGAGCAGTACTTC. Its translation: CASSQDPASSYEQYF.

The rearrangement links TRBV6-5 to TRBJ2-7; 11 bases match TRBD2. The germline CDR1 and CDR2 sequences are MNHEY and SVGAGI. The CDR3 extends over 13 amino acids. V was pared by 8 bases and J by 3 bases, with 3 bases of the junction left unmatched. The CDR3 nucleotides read TGTGCCAGCGGGGGACTAGCGGTCTACGAGCAGTACTTC. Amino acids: CASGGLAVYEQYF.

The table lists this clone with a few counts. The CDR3 DNA reads TGCAGCGTTGAGGGCTCGCGCTATGGCTACACCTTC. Translated: CSVEGSRYGYTF. This chain links TRBV29-1 with TRBJ1-2; D is undetermined. Between the trimmed V and J ends, which lost 3 bases and 4 bases, there was a span of 9 bases. CDR3 length: 12 amino acids. Germline assignment: CDR1 SQVTM and CDR2 ANQGSEA.

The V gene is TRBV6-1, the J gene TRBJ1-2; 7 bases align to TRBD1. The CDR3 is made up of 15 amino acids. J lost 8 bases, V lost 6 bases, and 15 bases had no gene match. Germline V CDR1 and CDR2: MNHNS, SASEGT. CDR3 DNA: TGTGCCAGCAGGGAGGGGGTGAGACAGGGCCGCGGCTACACCTTC. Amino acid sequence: CASREGVRQGRGYTF.

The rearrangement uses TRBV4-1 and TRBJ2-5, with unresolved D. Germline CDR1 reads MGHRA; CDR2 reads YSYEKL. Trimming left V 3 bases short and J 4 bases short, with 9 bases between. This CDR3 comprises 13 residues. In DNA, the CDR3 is TGCGCCAGCAGCCATTTAATCGGAGAGACCCAGTACTTC. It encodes CASSHLIGETQYF.